The 20 T cell receptor beta chains in this list originate from one sample, sequenced in a study of molecular identifiers for immune sequencing clone quantification. TCRdb reprocessed the PCR reads with MiXCR, giving one entry per CDR3 protein. The table lists about 640,000 distinct CDR3 sequences, 20% of them singletons. Sequences were obtained from naive CD8+ T cells from blood, with Jurkat cell RNA spiked in. The subset was: FACS-sorted CD8+CD4-CCR7+CD45RA+ naive T cells. All receptors derive from a human donor in good health. Some libraries in this study had Jurkat cell RNA spiked in.

About this clonotype itself: A much bigger clone sits one base away, suggesting this may be a read error. The chain uses TRBV24-1 and TRBJ2-1; D might be TRBD2 (6 bases). The length of the CDR3 is 12 residues. The germline V gene encodes CDR1 KGHDR and CDR2 SFDVKD. Trimming took 4 bases from V and 6 from J, leaving 6 bases between them. The chain's CDR3 is CATSEGGNEQFF. The CDR3 DNA sequence: TGTGCCACCAGTGAGGGGGGCAATGAGCAGTTCTTC.

This clonotype came up many times. The chain uses TRBV30 and TRBJ1-3; a possible D gene is TRBD1 (6 bases). The CDR3 length is 18 residues. The V gene's germline CDR1 is GTSNPN and CDR2 SVGIG (reference sequence). V shed 0 bases and J shed 0 bases, with 18 bases lying between them. The CDR3 DNA is TGTGCCTGGAGTGTACGCGGACAGAGGATATACTCTGGAAACACCATATATTTT. As protein: CAWSVRGQRIYSGNTIYF. The full variable domain, completed using reference TRBV30 and TRBJ1-3, is SQTIHQWPATLVQPVGSPLSLECTVEGTSNPNLYWYRQAAGRGLQLLFYSVGIGQISSEVPQNLSASRPQDRQFILSSKKLLLSDSGFYLCAWSVRGQRIYSGNTIYFGEGSWLTVV.

The V gene is TRBV7-2, the J gene TRBJ2-3; 7 bases align to TRBD1. CDR1 and CDR2 (germline): SGHTA, FQGNSA. Trimming removed 5 bases from V and 4 bases from J; junction bases left unmatched: 9. The CDR3 totals 15 residues. CDR3 coding DNA: TGTGCCAGCAGCCTGACAGGGACGAGGGCAGATACGCAGTATTTT. Translation: CASSLTGTRADTQYF.

Many counts were recorded for this clonotype. The chain joins TRBV20-1 to TRBJ2-7; TRBD2 aligns across 7 bases. Trimming at V came to 6 bases and at J to 4 bases, leaving 6 bases not matched to a gene. This CDR3 spans 12 amino acids. Germline V lookup: CDR1 DFQATT, CDR2 SNEGSKA (reference sequence). CDR3 coding DNA: TGCAGTGCGCCGGGACTAACTTACGAGCAGTACTTC. Its translation: CSAPGLTYEQYF.

Only a few counts were recorded for this clonotype. At one of its ends the junction is not consistent with the germline gene, which may arise from a read error. This chain uses TRBV18 with TRBJ2-1; D is undetermined. The CDR3 runs 14 residues. In germline, CDR1 is KGHSH, CDR2 LQKENI. The CDR3 region has the DNA TGTGCCAGCCCACCAAAGGGTAGAGGCAATGAGCAGTTCTTC. Its protein product is CASPPKGRGNEQFF.

Points on this clonotype: This sequence may be a read error, since a much larger clone differs from it by one base. This chain uses TRBV6-5 with TRBJ1-1; the match to TRBD1 covers 8 bases. The germline gives CDR1 MNHEY, CDR2 SVGAGI. The CDR3 is made up of 16 amino acids. The J segment lost 1 base and the V segment lost 6 bases, leaving 10 bases of the junction unmatched. The CDR3 bases are TGTGCCAGCAGCTATCGGACAGGGTCTCCGAACACTGAAGCTTTCTTT. This codes for CASSYRTGSPNTEAFF.

Comment on this clonotype: This could be a read error, since a much larger clone is one nucleotide away. V is TRBV19 and J is TRBJ2-1, with TRBD2 identical over 9 bases. Germline V lookup: CDR1 LNHDA, CDR2 SQIVND (reference sequence). The length of the CDR3 is 18 residues. The DNA of the CDR3 is TGTGCCAGTAGTATTTTAGCGGGGGAATTGCTCCCATACAATGCGCAGTTCTTC. This sequence encodes CASSILAGELLPYNAQFF. Based on the CDR3 plus reference TRBV19 and TRBJ2-1, the full variable domain is DGGITQSPKYLFRKEGQNVTLSCEQNLNHDAMYWYRQDPGQGLRLIYYSQIVNDFQKGDIAEGYSVSREKKESFPLTVTSAQKNPTAFYLCASSILAGELLPYNAQFFGPGTRLTVL.

This clonotype was seen repeatedly, ten times or more. The rearrangement joins TRBV9 to TRBJ2-5; weak D call: TRBD2 (6 bases). The V end lost 0 bases, the J end lost 5 bases, and 14 bases lay between the germline ends. CDR3 length: 15 residues. CDR1 is SGDLS, CDR2 YYNGEE, per germline. The CDR3 nucleotides are TGTGCCAGCAGCGTAGGAGTCCGGGGGATTGAGACCCAGTACTTC. This encodes CASSVGVRGIETQYF.

This clonotype was picked up many times. The chain joins TRBV4-3 to TRBJ1-3, with 7 bases lining up with TRBD1. V was pared by 0 bases and J by 4 bases, with 9 bases of the junction left unmatched. CDR3 length: 17 residues. From germline, CDR1 is LGHNA and CDR2 YSLEER. The CDR3 DNA is TGCGCCAGCAGCCAAGACAGCGTGGGACAGACGGGAAACACCATATATTTT. It is translated as CASSQDSVGQTGNTIYF.

The rearrangement uses TRBV3-1 and TRBJ1-4; the D gene is possibly TRBD1 (5 bases). The CDR3 is 16 residues long. The ends were cut back, 4 bases at V and 3 bases at J, with 15 bases in the middle. The V gene's germline CDR1 is LGHDT and CDR2 YNNKEL (reference sequence). The CDR3, as DNA: TGTGCCAGCAGCCCCAAGGTACAGGACGCTAATGAAAAACTGTTTTTT. It codes for CASSPKVQDANEKLFF.

This clonotype was counted at least ten times. CDR3 in DNA: TGTGCCAGCAGTTTATCTGCAGCTGAAGCTTTCTTT. Translated: CASSLSAAEAFF. The V and J genes are TRBV12-3 or TRBV12-4 and TRBJ1-1; D is unclear. This CDR3 is 12 amino acids long. Between the trimmed V and J ends, which lost 2 bases and 6 bases, there was a span of 7 bases.

The gene calls are TRBV20-1 and TRBJ2-7; D remains ambiguous. Looked up from germline, CDR1 is DFQATT and CDR2 is SNEGSKA (reference sequence). The CDR3 runs 11 residues. Trimming pared 4 bases from V and 6 bases from J, leaving 10 bases between. CDR3 bases: TGCAGTGCTACAAAGGGTATCGAGCAGTACTTC. This gives the protein CSATKGIEQYF.

The sample holds many counts of this clonotype. The chain joins TRBV30 to TRBJ2-1, with D tentatively TRBD1 (5 bases). V shed 2 bases and J shed 7 bases, with 9 bases lying between them. Per germline, CDR1 GTSNPN and CDR2 SVGIG (reference sequence). The CDR3 has 12 amino acids. This chain's CDR3 is CAWSPQGNEQFF. The CDR3 region has the DNA TGTGCCTGGAGTCCCCAGGGAAATGAGCAGTTCTTC.

This clonotype was counted ten times or more. This rearrangement joins TRBV27 to TRBJ2-7; D is ambiguous. This CDR3 comprises 13 residues. The germline V gene encodes CDR1 MNHEY and CDR2 SMNVEV (reference sequence). Trimming removed 6 bases at V and 3 bases at J, with 12 bases between. The CDR3 here is CASRGLGFYEQYF. The DNA for the CDR3 is TGTGCCAGCAGGGGCCTTGGATTCTACGAGCAGTACTTC.

This clonotype has only one observation. A much larger clone lies one base from this, so it may be a read error. V and J are TRBV7-6 and TRBJ2-1; 8 bases map to TRBD2. Germline values: CDR1 SGHVS, CDR2 FNYEAQ. The CDR3 extends over 15 amino acids. The V and J ends lost 2 bases and 10 bases, in that order; junction bases with no gene match: 10. In DNA, the CDR3 is TGTGCCAGCAGCTTATCCGTCGGGGGGGAATGGGAGCAGTTCTTC. Residues: CASSLSVGGEWEQFF.

This clonotype was found many times. CDR3 sequence: CASSVSGRPQYF. In DNA, the CDR3 is TGTGCCAGCAGCGTTAGCGGTCGTCCGCAGTATTTT. The chain joins TRBV7-9 to TRBJ2-3; a possible D gene is TRBD2 (6 bases). The germline gives CDR1 SEHNR, CDR2 FQNEAQ (reference sequence). The CDR3 is 12 amino acids. V was trimmed by 5 bases and J by 10 bases, leaving 13 bases between them.

This clonotype was counted at least ten times. The V gene is TRBV19, the J gene TRBJ2-5; no clear D gene. Trimming removed 3 bases from V and 5 bases from J, with 10 bases in between. The length of the CDR3 is 13 residues. Germline CDR1 LNHDA, CDR2 SQIVND (reference sequence). DNA for the CDR3: TGTGCCAGTAGTATCTGGGGTCACGAGACCCAGTACTTC. Its protein product is CASSIWGHETQYF. Variable domain in full (rest from reference TRBV19 and TRBJ2-5): DGGITQSPKYLFRKEGQNVTLSCEQNLNHDAMYWYRQDPGQGLRLIYYSQIVNDFQKGDIAEGYSVSREKKESFPLTVTSAQKNPTAFYLCASSIWGHETQYFGPGTRLLVL.

This clonotype appeared many times. The chain combines TRBV5-6 with TRBJ2-3, with 12 positions matching TRBD2. Looked up from germline, CDR1 is SGHDT and CDR2 is YYEEEE. The CDR3 loop spans 16 amino acids. The V segment lost 1 base and the J segment 8 bases; nucleotides outside the gene matches: 8. DNA of the CDR3: TGTGCCAGCAGCTTGACTAGCGGGGGGCCCGGGGGTACGCAGTATTTT. Translation: CASSLTSGGPGGTQYF.

About this clonotype: One base away lies a much larger clone, so this may be a sequencing read error. The CDR3 sequence: CSAIPGSSEAFF. The CDR3 coding sequence is TGCAGTGCAATCCCAGGGTCCTCTGAAGCTTTCTTT. This chain uses TRBV20-1 with TRBJ1-1; D is possibly TRBD1 (5 bases). Trimming shortened V by 6 bases and J by 6 bases, and 14 bases separated the two germline ends. The germline gives CDR1 DFQATT, CDR2 SNEGSKA (reference sequence). This CDR3 region has 12 residues.

The chain links TRBV12-3 or TRBV12-4 to TRBJ1-5; D gene unclear. Trimming cost V 0 bases and J 0 bases, with 9 bases left between them. The CDR3 spans 16 residues. Here the CDR3 DNA reads TGTGCCAGCAGTTTAGCTGAGGGATATAGCAATCAGCCCCAGCATTTT. The encoded protein is CASSLAEGYSNQPQHF.